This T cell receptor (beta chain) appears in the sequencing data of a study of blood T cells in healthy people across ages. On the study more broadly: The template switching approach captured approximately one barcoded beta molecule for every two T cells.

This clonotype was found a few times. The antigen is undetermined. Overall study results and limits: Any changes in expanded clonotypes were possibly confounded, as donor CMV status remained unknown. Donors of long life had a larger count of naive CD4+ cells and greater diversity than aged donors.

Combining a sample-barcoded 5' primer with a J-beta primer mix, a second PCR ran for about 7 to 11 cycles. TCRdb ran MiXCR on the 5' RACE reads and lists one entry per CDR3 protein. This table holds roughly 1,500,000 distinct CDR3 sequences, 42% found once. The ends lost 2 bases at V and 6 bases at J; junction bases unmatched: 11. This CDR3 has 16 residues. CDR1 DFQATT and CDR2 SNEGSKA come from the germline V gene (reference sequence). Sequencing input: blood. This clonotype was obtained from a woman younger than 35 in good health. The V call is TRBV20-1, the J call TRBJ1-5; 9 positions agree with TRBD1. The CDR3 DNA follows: TGCAGTGCTAGACCAGAAGGGGGACAGGGAGGTCAGCCCCAGCATTTT. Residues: CSARPEGGQGGQPQHF.